Listed here is a single TCR beta chain. The sample originates from a study of molecular identifiers for immune sequencing clone quantification. The CDR3 is 14 residues long. Per the germline V gene, CDR1 is SGDLS and CDR2 is YYNGEE. With 4 bases removed from V and 5 bases from J, the gap between germline ends came to 13 bases. Source material for naive CD8 libraries was about 17,000 to 1,100,000 sorted cells, with 10%, 30% or 50% RNA. Sorting recovered naive CD8 T cells on a CD8+CD4-CCR7+CD45RA+ profile. Previously described methods and listed TCR primers were used for bulk TCR libraries. Each CDR3 protein gets one entry after TCRdb re-called the PCR reads with MiXCR. This table holds about 510,000 distinct CDR3 sequences, about a fifth found once.

The sequence was obtained from a human donor in good health. Some libraries in this study had Jurkat cell RNA spiked in. The sequencing sample was made of naive CD8+ T cells from blood, with Jurkat cell RNA spiked in. Subset specified: FACS-sorted CD8+CD4-CCR7+CD45RA+ naive T cells. The gene calls are TRBV9 and TRBJ1-5; D gene uncertain. The CDR3 DNA reads TGTGCCAGCAGCCCGGACTGGGTAGATCAGCCCCAGCATTTT. Protein: CASSPDWVDQPQHF.